The entry below gives a single T cell receptor (beta chain) sequence along with its context. Its target is unknown. Measured with immunoSEQ multiplex PCR; TCRdb has only the in-frame clones, and not every one. The table records around 41,000 clones, more than 85% of them present only once. The data are from a study of T cells in localized non-small cell lung cancer. The CDR3 loop spans 14 amino acids. J was trimmed by 6 bases and V by 7 bases; bases with no gene match: 8. The germline V gene encodes CDR1 SGHDT and CDR2 YYEEEE. Study-level points and caveats: Appearances in adjacent lung were noted for a median roughly 50 of the top 100 tumor clones. Increased T cell density in blood showed an association with longer overall survival. Owing to sequencing of a solitary tumor region, heterogeneity cannot be discounted.

Sequenced here: peripheral blood, sampled before any cancer treatment. The V call is TRBV5-6, the J call TRBJ1-5; 9 bases are a match to TRBD1. The receptor was isolated from a woman aged 18-50 years with stage III lung adenocarcinoma. The CDR3 sequence is CASSLGQGGQPQHF. The CDR3 nucleotides read TGTGCCAGCTCATTGGGACAGGGTGGTCAGCCCCAGCATTTT.